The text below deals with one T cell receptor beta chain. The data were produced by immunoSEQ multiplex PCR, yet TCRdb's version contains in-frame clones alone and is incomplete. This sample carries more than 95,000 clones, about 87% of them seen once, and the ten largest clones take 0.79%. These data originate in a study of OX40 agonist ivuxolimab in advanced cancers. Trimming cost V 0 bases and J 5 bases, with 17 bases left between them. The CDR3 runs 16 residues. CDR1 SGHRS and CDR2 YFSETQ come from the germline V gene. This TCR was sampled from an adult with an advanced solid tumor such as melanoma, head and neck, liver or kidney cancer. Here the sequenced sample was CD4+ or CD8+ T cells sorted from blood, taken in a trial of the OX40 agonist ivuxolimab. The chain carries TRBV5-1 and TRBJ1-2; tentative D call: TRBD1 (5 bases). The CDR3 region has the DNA TGCGCCAGCAGCTTGGCTTTGGGGCCCTTTACTTATGGCTACACCTTC. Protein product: CASSLALGPFTYGYTF. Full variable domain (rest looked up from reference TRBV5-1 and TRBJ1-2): KAGVTQTPRYLIKTRGQQVTLSCSPISGHRSVSWYQQTPGQGLQFLFEYFSETQRNKGNFPGRFSGRQFSNSRSEMNVSTLELGDSALYLCASSLALGPFTYGYTFGSGTRLTVV.